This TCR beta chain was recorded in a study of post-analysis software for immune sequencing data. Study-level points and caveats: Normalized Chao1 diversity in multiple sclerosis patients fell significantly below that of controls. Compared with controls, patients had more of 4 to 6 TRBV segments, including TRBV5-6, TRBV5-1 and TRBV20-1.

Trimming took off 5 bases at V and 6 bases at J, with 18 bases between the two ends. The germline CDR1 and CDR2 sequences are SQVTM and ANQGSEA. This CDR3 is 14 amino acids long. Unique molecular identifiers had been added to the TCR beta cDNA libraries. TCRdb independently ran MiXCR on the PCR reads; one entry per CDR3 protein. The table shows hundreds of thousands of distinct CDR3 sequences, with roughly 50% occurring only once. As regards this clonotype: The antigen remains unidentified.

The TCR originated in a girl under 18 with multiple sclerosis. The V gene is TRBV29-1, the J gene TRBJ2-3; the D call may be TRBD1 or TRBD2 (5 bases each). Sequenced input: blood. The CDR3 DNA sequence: TGCAGCGTTACGGGGCGATTGGTAGCGGATACGCAGTATTTT. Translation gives CSVTGRLVADTQYF.